These 16 T cell receptor beta chains came from one sample sequenced in a study of blood T cells in healthy people across ages. It was with a sample-barcoded 5' primer and a J-beta primer mix that a second PCR of about 6 to 12 cycles was run. One entry per CDR3 protein results from TCRdb running MiXCR on the 5' RACE reads. The sample shows about 1.7 million distinct CDR3 sequences, approximately 28% of them seen only once. The specimen sequenced was blood. The origin of the receptors is a woman in her 30s in good health.

The CDR3 region is CSASVDSTRGGELFF. For the CDR3, the DNA is TGCAGTGCTAGTGTGGACTCCACTCGGGGCGGGGAGCTGTTTTTT. The chain joins TRBV20-1 to TRBJ2-2; the D gene is possibly TRBD2 (5 bases). This CDR3 region has 15 residues. Trimming pared 3 bases from V and 7 bases from J, leaving 18 bases between. The germline V gene encodes CDR1 DFQATT and CDR2 SNEGSKA (reference sequence).

This clonotype has just a few counts. The chain uses TRBV27 and TRBJ1-2; D is undetermined. Trimming stripped 6 bases from V and 5 bases from J, with 13 bases between. Germline lookup yields CDR1 MNHEY and CDR2 SMNVEV (reference sequence). This CDR3 is built from 13 residues. The DNA for the CDR3 is TGTGCCAGCAGCTTAAAGGCAGCATATGGCTACACCTTC. It codes for CASSLKAAYGYTF.

A few counts support this clonotype. The chain is built from TRBV5-1 and TRBJ2-3; 7 bases align to TRBD2. The CDR3 is made up of 16 amino acids. Losses at the gene ends were 2 bases for V and 3 bases for J; bases not matched to a gene: 9. Germline CDR1 reads SGHRS; CDR2 reads YFSETQ. For the CDR3, the DNA is TGCGCCAGCAGCTTCGGGGATTCGGGGGGAACAGATACGCAGTATTTT. Encoded protein: CASSFGDSGGTDTQYF.

The rearrangement uses TRBV7-9 and TRBJ2-5, with D hard to call. Germline assignment: CDR1 SEHNR and CDR2 FQNEAQ (reference sequence). This CDR3 spans 14 amino acids. The ends were cut back, 4 bases at V and 4 bases at J, with 13 bases in the middle. DNA for the CDR3: TGTGCCAGCAGCTCCATCTCAGGTGCAGAGACCCAGTACTTC. This codes for CASSSISGAETQYF.

The V call is TRBV25-1, the J call TRBJ2-1; D remains unclear. The CDR3 sequence is 13 residues long. V lost 1 base and J 9 bases, leaving 10 bases between the germline ends. Germline CDR1 MGHDK, CDR2 SYGVNS. In nucleotides, the CDR3 is TGTGCCAGCAGTGAATCCCCGGCGGCTGAGCAGTTCTTC. It specifies CASSESPAAEQFF.

This clonotype was found a few times. The gene calls are TRBV7-9 and TRBJ2-3, with D tentatively TRBD2 (6 bases). The CDR3 spans 16 residues. Trimming removed 4 bases at V and 3 bases at J, with 17 bases between. Germline V lookup: CDR1 SEHNR, CDR2 FQNEAQ (reference sequence). CDR3 protein: CASSSPGGVVTDTQYF. The CDR3 nucleotides are TGTGCCAGCAGCTCACCAGGAGGGGTGGTAACAGATACGCAGTATTTT.

This clonotype came up a few times. A much larger clone differs from this one at a single base, so this may be a read error. V gene TRBV13 combines with J gene TRBJ2-7, with D possibly TRBD2 on 6 matching bases. Deletions cut 0 bases from V and 7 bases from J, with 16 bases between. The CDR3 consists of 15 residues. Germline-derived CDR1 and CDR2 are PRHDT and FYEKMQ (reference sequence). The CDR3 is CASSLGGGTYNEQYF. CDR3 nucleotide sequence: TGTGCCAGCAGCTTAGGCGGGGGTACCTACAATGAGCAGTACTTC.

The CDR3 reads CASSLQPGQGSTDTQYF. The CDR3 DNA is TGCGCCAGCAGCTTACAACCGGGACAGGGAAGCACAGATACGCAGTATTTT. The V gene is TRBV5-1, the J gene TRBJ2-3, with TRBD1 matching 9 bases. The germline CDR1 and CDR2 sequences are SGHRS and YFSETQ. V lost 2 bases to trimming and J lost 0 bases; unmatched junction nucleotides: 7. This CDR3 spans 17 amino acids.

This clonotype was seen a handful of times. The genes are TRBV24-1 and TRBJ2-7; 7 bases line up with TRBD1. CDR1 is KGHDR, CDR2 SFDVKD, per germline. CDR3 length equals 13 residues. Trimming took 3 bases from V and 5 from J; bases not matched to a gene: 3. CDR3 sequence (DNA): TGTGCCACCAGTGATCGAGACAGGGACGAGCAGTACTTC. It encodes CATSDRDRDEQYF.

This clonotype has a single count. The chain has TRBV10-3 and TRBJ2-3; D may match TRBD1 or TRBD2 (5 bases each). V dropped 11 bases and J dropped 6 bases, with 18 bases sitting between them. CDR1 and CDR2 (germline): ENHRY, SYGVKD. The CDR3 covers 13 residues. CDR3 DNA: TGTGCCCTCCGGGGCGAAACTGCGGATACGCAGTATTTT. It codes for CALRGETADTQYF.

The table lists this clonotype with a few counts. The J gene is TRBJ2-7, the V gene TRBV5-1; the match to TRBD1 covers 10 bases. CDR3 length: 15 amino acids. The germline CDR1 and CDR2 sequences are SGHRS and YFSETQ. V gave up 3 bases and J gave up 6 bases; unmatched junction bases: 9. The CDR3 spells CASSYGGDRGREQYF. In nucleotides, the CDR3 is TGCGCCAGCAGCTACGGTGGGGACAGGGGTCGCGAGCAGTACTTC.

The chain uses TRBV20-1 and TRBJ2-5, with D possibly matching TRBD2 (6 bases). This CDR3 is built from 12 residues. Trimming removed 3 bases at V and 5 bases at J, with 10 bases between. The V gene's germline CDR1 is DFQATT and CDR2 SNEGSKA (reference sequence). CDR3 residues: CSARGEEETQYF. CDR3 DNA: TGCAGTGCTAGGGGGGAGGAGGAGACCCAGTACTTC.

This clonotype was recorded a few times. This chain connects TRBV5-1 to TRBJ2-5; D is possibly TRBD1 or TRBD2 (5 bases each). The DNA end is a closer match to TRBJ2-7, so the J assignment may be wrong. The CDR3 spans 16 residues. CDR1 and CDR2 (germline): SGHRS, YFSETQ. CDR3 nucleotide sequence: TGCGCCAGCAGCTTGGGCGAACAGGATGTAGCGTACGAGCAGTACTTC. Amino acid sequence: CASSLGEQDVAYEQYF.

This CDR3 is CASSIGAGVGNEQFF. For the CDR3, the DNA is TGTGCCAGCTCCATCGGAGCGGGAGTGGGAAATGAGCAGTTCTTC. The chain uses TRBV18 and TRBJ2-1, with 8 nucleotides matching TRBD2. Germline values: CDR1 KGHSH, CDR2 LQKENI. The J segment lost 7 bases and the V segment lost 6 bases, leaving 11 bases of the junction unmatched. The CDR3 loop spans 15 amino acids. The full variable domain, in which reference TRBV18 and TRBJ2-1 provide the parts outside the CDR3, is NAGVMQNPRHLVRRRGQEARLRCSPMKGHSHVYWYRQLPEEGLKFMVYLQKENIIDESGMPKERFSAEFPKEGPSILRIQQVVRGDSAAYFCASSIGAGVGNEQFFGPGTRLTVL.

This clonotype was counted ten times or more. As DNA, the CDR3 is TGCGCCAGCAGCCACGGAGAGGCGGACGAGCAGTACTTC. Translation gives CASSHGEADEQYF. The chain recombines TRBV5-1 with TRBJ2-5; no clear D. Matching the DNA end better, TRBJ2-7 makes the J call doubtful. This CDR3 comprises 13 residues. CDR1 SGHRS and CDR2 YFSETQ come from the germline V gene.

The V gene is TRBV21-1, the J gene TRBJ2-3; no DNA check was done on the table's D call, TRBD2. TRBV21-1 has pseudogene status. The CDR3 loop spans 17 amino acids. The CDR3 region is CASSNKKRGWGTDTQYF. CDR3 DNA sequence: TGTGCCAGCAGCAATAAGAAGCGGGGGTGGGGCACAGATACGCAGTATTTT.